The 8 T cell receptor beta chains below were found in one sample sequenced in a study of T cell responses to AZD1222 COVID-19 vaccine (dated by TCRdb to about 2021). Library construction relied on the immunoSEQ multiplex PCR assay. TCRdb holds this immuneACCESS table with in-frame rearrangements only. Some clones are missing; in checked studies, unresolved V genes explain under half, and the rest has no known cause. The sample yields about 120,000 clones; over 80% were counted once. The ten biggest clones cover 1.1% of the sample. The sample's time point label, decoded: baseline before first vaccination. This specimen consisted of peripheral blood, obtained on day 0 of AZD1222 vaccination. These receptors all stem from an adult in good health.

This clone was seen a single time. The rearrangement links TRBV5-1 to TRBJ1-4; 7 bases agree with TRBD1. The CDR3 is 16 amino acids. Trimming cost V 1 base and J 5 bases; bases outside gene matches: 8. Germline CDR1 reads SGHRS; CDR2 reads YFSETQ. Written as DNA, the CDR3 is TGCGCCAGCAGCTTGAACCAGGGACAGCCAAATGAAAAACTGTTTTTT. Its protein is CASSLNQGQPNEKLFF.

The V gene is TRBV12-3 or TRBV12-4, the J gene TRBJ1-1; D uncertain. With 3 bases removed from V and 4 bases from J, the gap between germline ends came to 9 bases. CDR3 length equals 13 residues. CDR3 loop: CASSLAGITEAFF. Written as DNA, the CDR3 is TGTGCCAGCAGTTTGGCCGGAATCACTGAAGCTTTCTTT.

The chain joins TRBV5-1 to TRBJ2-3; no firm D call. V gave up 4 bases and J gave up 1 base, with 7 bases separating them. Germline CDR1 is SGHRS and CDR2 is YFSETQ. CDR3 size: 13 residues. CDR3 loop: CASSLVRTDTQYF. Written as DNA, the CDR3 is TGCGCCAGCAGCCTGGTCCGCACAGATACGCAGTATTTT.

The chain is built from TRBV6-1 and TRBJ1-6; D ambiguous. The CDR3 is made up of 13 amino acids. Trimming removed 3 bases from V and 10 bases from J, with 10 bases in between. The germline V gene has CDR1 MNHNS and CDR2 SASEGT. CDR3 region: CASSDIVESPLHF. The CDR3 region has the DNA TGTGCCAGCAGTGATATAGTGGAATCACCCCTCCACTTT.

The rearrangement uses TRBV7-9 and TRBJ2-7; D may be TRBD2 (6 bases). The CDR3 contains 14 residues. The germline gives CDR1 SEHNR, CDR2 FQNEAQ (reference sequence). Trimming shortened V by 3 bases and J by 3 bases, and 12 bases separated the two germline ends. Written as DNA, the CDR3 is TGTGCCAGCAGCTTTGGGGACTTCCGCTACGAGCAGTACTTC. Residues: CASSFGDFRYEQYF. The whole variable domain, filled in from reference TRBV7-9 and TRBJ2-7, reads DTGVSQNPRHKITKRGQNVTFRCDPISEHNRLYWYRQTLGQGPEFLTYFQNEAQLEKSRLLSDRFSAERPKGSFSTLEIQRTEQGDSAMYLCASSFGDFRYEQYFGPGTRLTVT.

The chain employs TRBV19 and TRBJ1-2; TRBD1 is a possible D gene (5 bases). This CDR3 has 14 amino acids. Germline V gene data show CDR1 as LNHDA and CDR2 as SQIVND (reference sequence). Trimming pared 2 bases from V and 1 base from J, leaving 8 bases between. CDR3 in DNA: TGTGCCAGTAGTATAACAGGCAATAACTATGGCTACACCTTC. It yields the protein CASSITGNNYGYTF. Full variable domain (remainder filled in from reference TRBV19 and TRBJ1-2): DGGITQSPKYLFRKEGQNVTLSCEQNLNHDAMYWYRQDPGQGLRLIYYSQIVNDFQKGDIAEGYSVSREKKESFPLTVTSAQKNPTAFYLCASSITGNNYGYTFGSGTRLTVV.

The CDR3 loop is CAISDRANEKLFF. DNA of the CDR3: TGTGCCATCAGTGACAGGGCTAATGAAAAACTGTTTTTT. The chain has TRBV10-3 and TRBJ1-4, with D tentatively TRBD1 (5 bases). Germline V lookup: CDR1 ENHRY, CDR2 SYGVKD. V lost 3 bases and J lost 3, with 5 bases in between. The CDR3 consists of 13 residues.

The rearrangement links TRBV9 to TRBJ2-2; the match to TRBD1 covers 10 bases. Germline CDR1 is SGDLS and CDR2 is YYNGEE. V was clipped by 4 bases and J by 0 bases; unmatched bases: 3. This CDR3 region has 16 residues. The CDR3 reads CASSKTGGTNTGELFF. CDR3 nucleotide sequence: TGTGCCAGCAGCAAGACAGGGGGCACGAACACCGGGGAGCTGTTTTTT.